This T cell receptor beta chain appears in the sequencing data of a study of T cells in Graves' hyperthyroidism and ophthalmopathy. Overall study findings and caveats: The model foresaw ophthalmopathy a median around seven months prior to onset. Ophthalmopathy and stable hyperthyroidism were told apart by a 13 V-J model.

Researchers took RNA transcripts and amplified the TCR beta CDR3 regions from them. The HTBI primer set was used in a first-round RT-PCR of the TCR CDR3. MiXCR, run by TCRdb on the multiplex PCR reads, gives a single entry per CDR3 protein. The profile shows approximately 690,000 distinct CDR3 sequences, around 15% of them singletons. V lost 4 bases to trimming and J lost 1 base, with 14 bases between them. The germline V gene encodes CDR1 ENHRY and CDR2 SYGVKD. The length of the CDR3 is 16 residues. This clonotype was seen at least ten times. Its antigen is still unknown. Ophthalmopathy patients had Clinical Activity Score at least 3, NOSPECS grade at least 4, duration under 3 months.

V and J are TRBV10-3 and TRBJ1-5; unclear D gene. Specimen: blood. The receptor was derived from a woman aged 45 to 65 with Graves' ophthalmopathy. The CDR3 protein is CAISVQGGMSNQPQHF. The CDR3 DNA follows: TGTGCCATCAGTGTACAAGGTGGAATGAGCAATCAGCCCCAGCATTTT.